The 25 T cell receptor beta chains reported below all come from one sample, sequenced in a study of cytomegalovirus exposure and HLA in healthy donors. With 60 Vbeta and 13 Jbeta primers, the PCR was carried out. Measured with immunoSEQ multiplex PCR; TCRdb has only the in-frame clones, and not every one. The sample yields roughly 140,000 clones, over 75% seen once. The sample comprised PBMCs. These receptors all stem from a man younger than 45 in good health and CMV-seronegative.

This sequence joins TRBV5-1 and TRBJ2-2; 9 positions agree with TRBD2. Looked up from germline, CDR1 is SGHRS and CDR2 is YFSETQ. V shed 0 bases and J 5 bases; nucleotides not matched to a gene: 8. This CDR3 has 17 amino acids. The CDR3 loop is CASSLALREGLTGELFF. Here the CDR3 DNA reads TGCGCCAGCAGCTTGGCCTTGCGGGAGGGCCTGACCGGGGAGCTGTTTTTT.

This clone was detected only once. CDR3 DNA sequence: TGTGCCAGCAGCTTTCTTACTAGCGGGGGCACAGATACGCAGTATTTT. This gives the protein CASSFLTSGGTDTQYF. The chain is built from TRBV5-4 and TRBJ2-3; the match to TRBD2 covers 10 bases. This CDR3 has 16 amino acids. Germline CDR1 SGHNT, CDR2 YYREEE (reference sequence). J gave up 1 base and V 2 bases, and 4 bases lay outside the gene matches.

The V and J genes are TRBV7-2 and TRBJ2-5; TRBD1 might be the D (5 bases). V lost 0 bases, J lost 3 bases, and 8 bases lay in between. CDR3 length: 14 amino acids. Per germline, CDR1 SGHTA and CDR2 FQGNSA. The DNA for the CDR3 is TGTGCCAGCAGCTTAGCGGCAGGGAAAGAGACCCAGTACTTC. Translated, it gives CASSLAAGKETQYF.

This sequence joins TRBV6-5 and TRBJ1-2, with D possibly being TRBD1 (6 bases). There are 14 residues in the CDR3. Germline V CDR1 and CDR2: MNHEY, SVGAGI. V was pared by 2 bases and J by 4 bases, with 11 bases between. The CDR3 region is CASSYNRDVYGYTF. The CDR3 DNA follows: TGTGCCAGCAGTTACAACAGGGACGTCTATGGCTACACCTTC.

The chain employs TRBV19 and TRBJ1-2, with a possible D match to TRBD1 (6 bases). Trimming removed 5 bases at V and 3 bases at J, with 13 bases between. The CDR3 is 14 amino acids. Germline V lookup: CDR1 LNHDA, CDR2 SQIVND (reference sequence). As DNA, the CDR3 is TGTGCCAGTAGTCCTCAGGGGAGGGACTATGGCTACACCTTC. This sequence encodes CASSPQGRDYGYTF.

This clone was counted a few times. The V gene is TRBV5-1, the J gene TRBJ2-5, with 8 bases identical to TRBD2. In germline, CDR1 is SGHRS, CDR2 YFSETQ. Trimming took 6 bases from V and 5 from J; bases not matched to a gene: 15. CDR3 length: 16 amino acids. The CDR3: CASNRGGTSSRETQYF. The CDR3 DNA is TGCGCCAGCAACCGGGGGGGGACTAGTTCCCGCGAGACCCAGTACTTC.

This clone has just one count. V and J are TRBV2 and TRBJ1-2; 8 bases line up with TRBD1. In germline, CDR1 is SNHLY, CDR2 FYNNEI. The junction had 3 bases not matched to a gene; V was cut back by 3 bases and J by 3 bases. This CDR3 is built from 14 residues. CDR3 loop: CASSEDRVYYGYTF. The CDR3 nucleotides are TGTGCCAGCAGTGAGGACAGGGTGTACTATGGCTACACCTTC. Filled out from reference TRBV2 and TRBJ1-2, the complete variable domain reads EPEVTQTPSHQVTQMGQEVILRCVPISNHLYFYWYRQILGQKVEFLVSFYNNEISEKSEIFDDQFSVERPDGSNFTLKIRSTKLEDSAMYFCASSEDRVYYGYTFGSGTRLTVV.

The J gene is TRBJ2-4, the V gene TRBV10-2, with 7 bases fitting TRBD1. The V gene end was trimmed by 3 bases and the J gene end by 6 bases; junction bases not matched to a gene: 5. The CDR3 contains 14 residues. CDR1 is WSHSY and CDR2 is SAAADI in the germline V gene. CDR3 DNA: TGCGCCAGCAGTGAACACAGGGGTGGAAACATTCAGTACTTC. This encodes CASSEHRGGNIQYF.

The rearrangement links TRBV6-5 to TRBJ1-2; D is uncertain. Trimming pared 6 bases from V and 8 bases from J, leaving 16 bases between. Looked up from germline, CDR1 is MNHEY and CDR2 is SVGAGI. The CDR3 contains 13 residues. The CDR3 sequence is CASRPLPGGGYTF. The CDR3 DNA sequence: TGTGCCAGCAGACCTCTTCCGGGAGGCGGCTACACCTTC.

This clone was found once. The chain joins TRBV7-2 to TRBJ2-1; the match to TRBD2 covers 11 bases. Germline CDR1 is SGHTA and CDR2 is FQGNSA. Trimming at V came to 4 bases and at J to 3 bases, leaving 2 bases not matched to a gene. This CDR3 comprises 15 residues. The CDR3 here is CASSSTSGNYNEQFF. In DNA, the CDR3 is TGTGCCAGCAGCTCGACTAGCGGGAACTACAATGAGCAGTTCTTC.

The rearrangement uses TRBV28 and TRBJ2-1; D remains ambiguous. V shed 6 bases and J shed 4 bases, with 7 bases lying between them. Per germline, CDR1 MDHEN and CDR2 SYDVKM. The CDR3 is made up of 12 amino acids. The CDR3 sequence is CASSARYNEQFF. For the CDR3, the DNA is TGTGCCAGCAGCGCACGGTACAATGAGCAGTTCTTC.

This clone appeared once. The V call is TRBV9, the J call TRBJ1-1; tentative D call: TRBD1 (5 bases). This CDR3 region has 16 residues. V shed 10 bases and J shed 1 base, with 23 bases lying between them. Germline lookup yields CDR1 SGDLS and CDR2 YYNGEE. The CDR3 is CAGPRDLSRGNTEAFF. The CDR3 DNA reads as TGTGCCGGCCCGCGGGACCTATCCCGGGGGAACACTGAAGCTTTCTTT.

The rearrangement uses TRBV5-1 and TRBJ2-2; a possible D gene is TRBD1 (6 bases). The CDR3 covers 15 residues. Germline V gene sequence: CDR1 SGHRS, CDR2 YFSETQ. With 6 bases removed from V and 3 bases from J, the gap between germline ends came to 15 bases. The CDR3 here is CASTPRAGDTGELFF. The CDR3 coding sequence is TGCGCCAGCACCCCACGGGCAGGGGACACCGGGGAGCTGTTTTTT.

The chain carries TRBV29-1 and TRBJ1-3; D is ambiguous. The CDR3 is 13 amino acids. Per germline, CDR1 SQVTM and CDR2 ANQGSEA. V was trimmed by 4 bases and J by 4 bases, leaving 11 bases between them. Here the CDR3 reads CSVAGSSGNTIYF. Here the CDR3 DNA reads TGCAGCGTTGCAGGTTCGTCCGGAAACACCATATATTTT.

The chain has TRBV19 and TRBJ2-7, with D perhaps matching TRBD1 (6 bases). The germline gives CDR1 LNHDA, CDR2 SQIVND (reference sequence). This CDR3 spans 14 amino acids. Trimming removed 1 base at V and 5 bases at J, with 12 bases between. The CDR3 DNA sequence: TGTGCCAGTAGTATAGTCGGCCAGGGGAACGAGCAGTACTTC. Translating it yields CASSIVGQGNEQYF. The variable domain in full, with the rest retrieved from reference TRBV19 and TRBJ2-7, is DGGITQSPKYLFRKEGQNVTLSCEQNLNHDAMYWYRQDPGQGLRLIYYSQIVNDFQKGDIAEGYSVSREKKESFPLTVTSAQKNPTAFYLCASSIVGQGNEQYFGPGTRLTVT.

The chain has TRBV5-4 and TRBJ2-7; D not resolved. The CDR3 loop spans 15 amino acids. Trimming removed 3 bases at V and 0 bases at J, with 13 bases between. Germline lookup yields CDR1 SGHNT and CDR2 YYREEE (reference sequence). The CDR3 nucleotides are TGTGCCAGCAGCTCCTTCGAGTTTCGCTCCTACGAGCAGTACTTC. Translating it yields CASSSFEFRSYEQYF.

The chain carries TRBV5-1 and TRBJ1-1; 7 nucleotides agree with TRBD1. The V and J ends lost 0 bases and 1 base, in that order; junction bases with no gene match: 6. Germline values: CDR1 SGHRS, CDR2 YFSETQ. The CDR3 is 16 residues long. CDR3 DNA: TGCGCCAGCAGCTTGGGTAAGGGACAGAAGAACACTGAAGCTTTCTTT. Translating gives CASSLGKGQKNTEAFF.

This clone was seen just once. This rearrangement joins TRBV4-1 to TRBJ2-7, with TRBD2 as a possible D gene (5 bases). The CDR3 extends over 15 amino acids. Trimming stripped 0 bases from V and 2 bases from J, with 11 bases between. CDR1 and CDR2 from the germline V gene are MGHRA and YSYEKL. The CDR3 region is CASSQDVGAAYEQYF. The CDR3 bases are TGCGCCAGCAGCCAAGATGTCGGAGCGGCCTACGAGCAGTACTTC.

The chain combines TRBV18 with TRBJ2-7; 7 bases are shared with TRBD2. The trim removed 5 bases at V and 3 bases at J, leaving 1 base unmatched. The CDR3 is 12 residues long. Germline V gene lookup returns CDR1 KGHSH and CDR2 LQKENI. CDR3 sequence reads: CASSGGVYEQYF. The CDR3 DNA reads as TGTGCCAGCTCAGGGGGGGTCTACGAGCAGTACTTC. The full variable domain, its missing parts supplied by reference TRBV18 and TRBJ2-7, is NAGVMQNPRHLVRRRGQEARLRCSPMKGHSHVYWYRQLPEEGLKFMVYLQKENIIDESGMPKERFSAEFPKEGPSILRIQQVVRGDSAAYFCASSGGVYEQYFGPGTRLTVT.

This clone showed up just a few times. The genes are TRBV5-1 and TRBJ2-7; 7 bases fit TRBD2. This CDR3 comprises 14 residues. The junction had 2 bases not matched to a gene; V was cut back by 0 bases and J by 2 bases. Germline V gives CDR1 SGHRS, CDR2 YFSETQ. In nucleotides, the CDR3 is TGCGCCAGCAGCTTGGCCGGGACTACCTACGAGCAGTACTTC. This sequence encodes CASSLAGTTYEQYF.

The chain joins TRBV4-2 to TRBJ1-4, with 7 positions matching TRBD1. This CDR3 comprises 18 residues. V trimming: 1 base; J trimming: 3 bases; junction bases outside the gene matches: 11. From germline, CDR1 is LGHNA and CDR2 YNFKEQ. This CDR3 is CASSQGTTTGTANEKLFF. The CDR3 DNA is TGTGCCAGCAGCCAAGGGACTACCACAGGGACAGCTAATGAAAAACTGTTTTTT.

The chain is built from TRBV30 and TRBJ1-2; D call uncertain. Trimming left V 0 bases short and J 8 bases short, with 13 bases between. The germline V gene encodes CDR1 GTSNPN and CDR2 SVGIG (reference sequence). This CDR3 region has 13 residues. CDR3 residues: CAWSVAPLRGYTF. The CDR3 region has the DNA TGTGCCTGGAGTGTAGCCCCTTTGAGGGGCTACACCTTC.

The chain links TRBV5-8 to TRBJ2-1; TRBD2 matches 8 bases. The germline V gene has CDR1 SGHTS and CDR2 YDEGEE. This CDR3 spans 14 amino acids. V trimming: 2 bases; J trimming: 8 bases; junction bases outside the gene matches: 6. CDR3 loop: CASSLPGGAHEQFF. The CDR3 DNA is TGTGCCAGCAGCTTACCCGGGGGGGCTCATGAGCAGTTCTTC.

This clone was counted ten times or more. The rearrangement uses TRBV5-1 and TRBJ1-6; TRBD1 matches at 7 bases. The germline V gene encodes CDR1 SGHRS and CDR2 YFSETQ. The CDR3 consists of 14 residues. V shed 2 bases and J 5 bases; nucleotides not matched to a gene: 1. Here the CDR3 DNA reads TGCGCCAGCAGCTTAGGACAGGATAATTCACCCCTCCACTTT. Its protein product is CASSLGQDNSPLHF. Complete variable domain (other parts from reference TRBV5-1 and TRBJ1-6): KAGVTQTPRYLIKTRGQQVTLSCSPISGHRSVSWYQQTPGQGLQFLFEYFSETQRNKGNFPGRFSGRQFSNSRSEMNVSTLELGDSALYLCASSLGQDNSPLHFGNGTRLTVT.

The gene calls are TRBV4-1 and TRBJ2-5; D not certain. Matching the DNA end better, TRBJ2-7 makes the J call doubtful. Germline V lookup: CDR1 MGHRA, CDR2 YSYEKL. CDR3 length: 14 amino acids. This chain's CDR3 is CASSQVSYSYEQYF. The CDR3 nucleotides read TGCGCCAGCAGCCAAGTATCCTACTCCTACGAGCAGTACTTC.